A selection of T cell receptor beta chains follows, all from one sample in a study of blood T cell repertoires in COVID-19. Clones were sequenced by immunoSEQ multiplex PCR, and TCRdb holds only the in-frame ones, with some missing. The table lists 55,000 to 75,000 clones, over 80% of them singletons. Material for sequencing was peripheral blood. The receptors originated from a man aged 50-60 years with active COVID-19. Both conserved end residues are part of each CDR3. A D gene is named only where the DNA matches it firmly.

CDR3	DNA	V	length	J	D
CATSDRDRAYQETQYF	TGTGCCACCAGTGATCGGGACAGGGCTTACCAAGAGACCCAGTACTTC	TRBV24-1	16	TRBJ2-5	TRBD1
CSVEQTPAFF	TGCAGCGTTGAACAAACTCCGGCTTTCTTT	TRBV29-1	10	TRBJ1-1	NA
CASSLGGGANEQFF	TGTGCCAGCAGCTTAGGTGGGGGGGCCAATGAGCAGTTCTTC	TRBV11-2	14	TRBJ2-1	NA
CASSFPQYGQVRTEAFF	TGTGCCAGCAGTTTCCCCCAATATGGACAGGTGAGGACTGAAGCTTTCTTT	TRBV27	17	TRBJ1-1	TRBD1
CASSRGTPGPGELFF	TGTGCCAGCAGCCGGGGGACTCCGGGCCCCGGGGAGCTGTTTTTT	TRBV3-1/TRBV3-2	15	TRBJ2-2	NA
CATSDQTGLGEQFF	TGTGCCACCAGTGACCAGACAGGGTTGGGTGAGCAGTTCTTC	TRBV24-1	14	TRBJ2-1	TRBD1
CASHTPGNTIYF	TGTGCCAGCCACACCCCCGGAAACACCATATATTTT	TRBV28	12	TRBJ1-3	NA
CASSAQSNQPQHF	TGTGCCAGCAGTGCACAGTCCAATCAGCCCCAGCATTTT	TRBV2	13	TRBJ1-5	NA
CASSLGGQTDTQYF	TGCGCCAGCAGCTTGGGGGGACAGACAGATACGCAGTATTTT	TRBV5-1	14	TRBJ2-3	TRBD1
CASSFSGRAPLGTQYF	TGTGCCAGCAGCTTTAGCGGGAGGGCCCCTTTGGGGACCCAGTACTTC	TRBV7-3	16	TRBJ2-5	TRBD2
CASSPTVNNEQFF	TGCGCCAGCAGCCCAACAGTTAACAATGAGCAGTTCTTC	TRBV4-1	13	TRBJ2-1	NA
CASSARGQETQYF	TGTGCCAGCAGCGCCAGGGGGCAAGAGACCCAGTACTTC	TRBV9	13	TRBJ2-5	TRBD1
CASSIDRGAHTEAFF	TGTGCCAGTAGTATAGATCGGGGGGCCCACACTGAAGCTTTCTTT	TRBV19	15	TRBJ1-1	NA
CASSLTGANTGELFF	TGTGCCAGCTCACTGACAGGCGCGAACACCGGGGAGCTGTTTTTT	TRBV18	15	TRBJ2-2	NA
CASSMRGANVLTF	TGTGCCAGTAGTATGCGGGGGGCCAACGTCCTGACTTTC	TRBV19	13	TRBJ2-6	NA
CASSYGATELNTEAFF	TGTGCCAGCAGTTACGGGGCGACAGAGCTGAACACTGAAGCTTTCTTT	TRBV6-2/TRBV6-3	16	TRBJ1-1	NA
CASSLDRGGRYNEQFF	TGCGCCAGCAGCTTGGACCGGGGTGGTAGATACAATGAGCAGTTCTTC	TRBV5-1	16	TRBJ2-1	NA
CSVSTGTVSGNTIYF	TGCAGCGTCTCGACAGGGACCGTCTCTGGAAACACCATATATTTT	TRBV29-1	15	TRBJ1-3	TRBD1
CASSAGTGNSGELFF	TGTGCCAGCAGCGCCGGGACAGGGAACTCCGGGGAGCTGTTTTTT	TRBV7-3	15	TRBJ2-2	TRBD1
CASSYPGFSYNEQFF	TGTGCCAGCAGTTACCCGGGGTTCTCCTACAATGAGCAGTTCTTC	TRBV6-2/TRBV6-3	15	TRBJ2-1	NA
CASSVTGTSGQETQYF	TGTGCCAGCAGCGTAACGGGCACCTCGGGGCAAGAGACCCAGTACTTC	TRBV9	16	TRBJ2-5	NA
CASSLGTGQSSFYEQYF	TGTGCCAGCAGTTTAGGGACAGGGCAGTCAAGCTTCTACGAGCAGTACTTC	TRBV28	17	TRBJ2-7	TRBD1
CASSLGTSGSINEQFF	TGTGCCAGCTCACTTGGGACTAGCGGAAGCATCAATGAGCAGTTCTTC	TRBV18	16	TRBJ2-1	TRBD2
CATTQVKGRAFF	TGTGCCACCACGCAAGTAAAGGGGCGGGCTTTCTTT	TRBV6-5	12	TRBJ1-1	NA
CASSSGQRSEAFF	TGTGCCAGCAGTTCGGGACAGCGTTCTGAAGCTTTCTTT	TRBV28	13	TRBJ1-1	TRBD1
CASKASGSYNEQFF	TGTGCCAGCAAAGCTAGCGGGAGTTACAATGAGCAGTTCTTC	TRBV27	14	TRBJ2-1	TRBD2
CASTRQGKTEQYF	TGTGCCAGCACCCGACAGGGGAAGACCGAGCAGTACTTC	TRBV5-6	13	TRBJ2-7	TRBD1
CASSTQGGRTEAFF	TGTGCCAGCAGTACACAGGGAGGGCGCACTGAAGCTTTCTTT	TRBV6-5	14	TRBJ1-1	NA
CATTPGDYEQYF	TGTGCCACCACCCCCGGGGACTACGAGCAGTACTTC	TRBV6-2/TRBV6-3	12	TRBJ2-7	NA
CASSVDRDQPQHF	TGCGCCAGCAGCGTGGACCGAGATCAGCCCCAGCATTTT	TRBV5-1	13	TRBJ1-5	NA
CASSQTQGQHYGYTF	TGCGCCAGCAGCCAAACCCAGGGACAGCACTATGGCTACACCTTC	TRBV4-1	15	TRBJ1-2	TRBD1
CSASDHTRTGGAFF	TGCAGTGCTAGTGACCACACGAGGACAGGGGGAGCTTTCTTT	TRBV20-1	14	TRBJ1-1	TRBD1
CASSPRQGNTEAFF	TGTGCCAGCAGCCCCAGACAGGGCAACACTGAAGCTTTCTTT	TRBV9	14	TRBJ1-1	TRBD1